This is a list of T cell receptor beta chains from one sample in a study of T cells in Graves' hyperthyroidism and ophthalmopathy. TCRdb passed the multiplex PCR reads through MiXCR, listing each CDR3 protein once. The sample includes about 52,000 distinct CDR3 sequences, less than 50% of them seen just once. The sequenced material came from blood. Every receptor here comes from a woman aged 50 to 60 with Graves' ophthalmopathy. Both conserved end residues are part of each CDR3. Each record gives: J gene, D gene, clone size, V gene, CDR3 protein, CDR3 DNA. The D gene is left open where the match is weak. Size values are once, few and many counts, or a class for expanded clones, and some rows have none.

J: TRBJ2-7; D: .; size: .; V: TRBV20-1; CDR3: CSARDREGVYEQYF; DNA: TGCAGTGCTAGAGATAGAGAGGGAGTCTACGAGCAGTACTTC
J: TRBJ2-7; D: TRBD1; size: many; V: TRBV11-3; CDR3: CASSSVSDRAYEQYF; DNA: TGTGCCAGCAGCTCAGTCTCCGACAGGGCCTACGAGCAGTACTTC
J: TRBJ2-5; D: .; size: .; V: TRBV6-4; CDR3: CASSLQAAQYF; DNA: TGTGCCAGCAGTCTACAGGCCGCCCAGTACTTC
J: TRBJ1-3; D: .; size: .; V: TRBV7-9; CDR3: CASSSGLDTIYF; DNA: TGTGCCAGCAGCTCAGGGTTAGACACCATATATTTT
J: TRBJ1-2; D: TRBD1; size: many; V: TRBV28; CDR3: CASSFPTGGNYGYTF; DNA: TGTGCCAGCAGTTTCCCGACAGGGGGTAACTATGGCTACACCTTC
J: TRBJ1-4; D: .; size: many; V: TRBV9; CDR3: CASSVGGLNEKLFF; DNA: TGTGCCAGCAGCGTAGGGGGTCTAAATGAAAAACTGTTTTTT
J: TRBJ2-7; D: .; size: many; V: TRBV7-9; CDR3: CASSLGRGQGRYEQYF; DNA: TGTGCCAGCAGCTTAGGGAGGGGCCAGGGTCGGTACGAGCAGTACTTC
J: TRBJ2-2; D: TRBD2; size: .; V: TRBV10-3; CDR3: CAIKPTPLAGGVGGLFF; DNA: TGTGCCATCAAACCCACCCCACTAGCGGGGGGCGTCGGGGGGCTGTTTTTT
J: TRBJ1-1; D: .; size: .; V: TRBV7-9; CDR3: CASSLGDIGAEAFF; DNA: TGTGCCAGCAGCTTAGGGGATATCGGCGCTGAAGCTTTCTTT
J: TRBJ2-3; D: .; size: .; V: TRBV19; CDR3: CASKPRGDTQYF; DNA: TGTGCCAGTAAACCGAGGGGGGATACGCAGTATTTT
J: TRBJ2-3; D: .; size: few; V: TRBV7-6; CDR3: CASSLQLAIGTDTQYF; DNA: TGTGCCAGCAGCTTACAGTTGGCTATAGGCACAGATACGCAGTATTTT
J: TRBJ1-1; D: TRBD1; size: many; V: TRBV4-1; CDR3: CASSQDGTGGTNTEAFF; DNA: TGCGCCAGCAGCCAAGATGGAACAGGGGGGACGAACACTGAAGCTTTCTTT
J: TRBJ2-7; D: TRBD1; size: .; V: TRBV7-2; CDR3: CASSPWTGRYEQYF; DNA: TGTGCCAGCAGCCCCTGGACAGGGCGATACGAGCAGTACTTC
J: TRBJ1-3; D: .; size: .; V: TRBV24-1; CDR3: CATSGSGNTICF; DNA: TGTGCCACCAGTGGATCTGGAAACACCATATGTTTT
J: TRBJ2-1; D: .; size: many; V: TRBV4-1; CDR3: CASSHVNLVTYNEQFF; DNA: TGCGCCAGCAGCCACGTGAACCTGGTAACCTACAATGAGCAGTTCTTC
J: TRBJ2-1; D: TRBD2; size: .; V: TRBV11-2; CDR3: CASSLGLAGLPGAEQFF; DNA: TGTGCCAGCAGCTTAGGACTAGCGGGGCTTCCCGGCGCTGAGCAGTTCTTC
J: TRBJ1-2; D: TRBD1; size: .; V: TRBV24-1; CDR3: CATSDIRQGNYGYTF; DNA: TGTGCCACCAGTGATATACGACAGGGAAACTATGGCTACACCTTC
J: TRBJ1-1; D: TRBD1; size: .; V: TRBV6-4; CDR3: CASSLQGVETEAFF; DNA: TGTGCCAGCAGTCTACAGGGGGTTGAGACTGAAGCTTTCTTT
J: TRBJ2-1; D: TRBD2; size: .; V: TRBV10-1; CDR3: CASSESLQREGSSYNEQFF; DNA: TGCGCCAGCAGTGAGTCTCTCCAGCGGGAGGGAAGCTCCTACAATGAGCAGTTCTTC
J: TRBJ2-3; D: TRBD1; size: many; V: TRBV19; CDR3: CASSHRGRDTDTQYF; DNA: TGTGCCAGTAGTCACAGGGGGCGAGATACAGATACGCAGTATTTT
J: TRBJ2-2; D: .; size: .; V: TRBV7-9; CDR3: CASSKRGAVTGELFF; DNA: TGTGCCAGCTCGAAGAGGGGGGCAGTCACCGGGGAGCTGTTTTTT
J: TRBJ1-4; D: TRBD1; size: .; V: TRBV11-2; CDR3: CASSLNRGGEKLFF; DNA: TGTGCCAGCAGCTTAAACAGGGGTGGTGAAAAACTGTTTTTT
J: TRBJ2-5; D: .; size: .; V: TRBV9; CDR3: CASSVALPGGGETQYF; DNA: TGTGCCAGCAGCGTAGCTTTGCCAGGGGGGGGTGAGACCCAGTACTTC
J: TRBJ1-1; D: .; size: .; V: TRBV27; CDR3: CASSRGVSATEAFF; DNA: TGTGCCAGCAGCCGAGGGGTATCTGCCACTGAAGCTTTCTTT
J: TRBJ2-7; D: TRBD2; size: few; V: TRBV12-3/TRBV12-4; CDR3: CASSLGGGPFLAYEQYF; DNA: TGTGCCAGCAGTTTAGGCGGGGGTCCTTTTCTCGCCTACGAGCAGTACTTC
J: TRBJ2-3; D: TRBD1; size: .; V: TRBV7-9; CDR3: CASSSTGDRTDTQYF; DNA: TGTGCCAGCAGCTCCACAGGGGATCGCACAGATACGCAGTATTTT
J: TRBJ2-5; D: .; size: .; V: TRBV5-1; CDR3: CASSFLEGQSGETQYF; DNA: TGCGCCAGCAGCTTTTTGGAGGGGCAGAGCGGGGAGACCCAGTACTTC
J: TRBJ2-1; D: TRBD2; size: many; V: TRBV12-3/TRBV12-4; CDR3: CASSPAGGLYNEQFF; DNA: TGTGCCAGCAGCCCAGCGGGGGGGCTATACAATGAGCAGTTCTTC
J: TRBJ1-6; D: TRBD1; size: many; V: TRBV19; CDR3: CASTPRTGDDSPLHF; DNA: TGTGCGAGTACGCCCAGGACAGGGGATGATTCACCCCTCCACTTT
J: TRBJ1-2; D: TRBD1; size: .; V: TRBV9; CDR3: CASSVGGTGGDGYTF; DNA: TGTGCCAGCAGCGTAGGAGGGACAGGGGGGGATGGCTACACCTTC
J: TRBJ2-7; D: .; size: .; V: TRBV19; CDR3: CASSTGTSRDEQYF; DNA: TGTGCCAGTAGTACCGGGACATCGAGAGACGAGCAGTACTTC
J: TRBJ1-2; D: .; size: many; V: TRBV5-6; CDR3: CASSKDTDYGYTF; DNA: TGTGCCAGCAGCAAGGACACAGACTATGGCTACACCTTC
J: TRBJ1-2; D: .; size: .; V: TRBV5-4; CDR3: CASSLQNQKGYTF; DNA: TGTGCCAGCAGCTTGCAAAATCAGAAGGGGTACACCTTC
J: TRBJ1-2; D: .; size: .; V: TRBV15; CDR3: CATSPSTYTGADNYGYTF; DNA: TGTGCCACCAGCCCCAGCACTTACACCGGGGCAGATAACTATGGCTACACCTTC
J: TRBJ1-1; D: TRBD1; size: .; V: TRBV7-9; CDR3: CAGGQVNTEAFF; DNA: TGTGCCGGGGGACAGGTGAACACTGAAGCTTTCTTT
J: TRBJ2-1; D: .; size: many; V: TRBV19; CDR3: CAVSHRVTYNEQFF; DNA: TGTGCCGTCTCCCACCGGGTTACCTACAATGAGCAGTTCTTC
J: TRBJ1-2; D: TRBD1; size: .; V: TRBV2; CDR3: CASKPGQTGGYTF; DNA: TGTGCCAGCAAGCCGGGACAGACCGGTGGCTACACCTTC
J: TRBJ2-5; D: .; size: .; V: TRBV5-8; CDR3: CAGSLEETQYF; DNA: TGTGCCGGCAGCTTGGAGGAGACCCAGTACTTC
J: TRBJ2-2; D: .; size: many; V: TRBV12-3/TRBV12-4; CDR3: CASSRGARTGELFF; DNA: TGTGCCAGCAGTCGGGGGGCGCGGACCGGGGAGCTGTTTTTT
J: TRBJ1-2; D: .; size: .; V: TRBV4-2; CDR3: CASSQDRLSYGYTF; DNA: TGTGCCAGCAGCCAAGATCGCCTCAGCTATGGCTACACCTTC
J: TRBJ2-3; D: TRBD1; size: .; V: TRBV7-8; CDR3: CASSRQGAGTDTQYF; DNA: TGTGCCAGCAGCCGGCAGGGGGCTGGGACAGATACGCAGTATTTT
J: TRBJ2-5; D: TRBD2; size: .; V: TRBV2; CDR3: CASSEGLAGGTQYF; DNA: TGTGCCAGCAGTGAAGGGCTAGCGGGGGGGACCCAGTACTTC